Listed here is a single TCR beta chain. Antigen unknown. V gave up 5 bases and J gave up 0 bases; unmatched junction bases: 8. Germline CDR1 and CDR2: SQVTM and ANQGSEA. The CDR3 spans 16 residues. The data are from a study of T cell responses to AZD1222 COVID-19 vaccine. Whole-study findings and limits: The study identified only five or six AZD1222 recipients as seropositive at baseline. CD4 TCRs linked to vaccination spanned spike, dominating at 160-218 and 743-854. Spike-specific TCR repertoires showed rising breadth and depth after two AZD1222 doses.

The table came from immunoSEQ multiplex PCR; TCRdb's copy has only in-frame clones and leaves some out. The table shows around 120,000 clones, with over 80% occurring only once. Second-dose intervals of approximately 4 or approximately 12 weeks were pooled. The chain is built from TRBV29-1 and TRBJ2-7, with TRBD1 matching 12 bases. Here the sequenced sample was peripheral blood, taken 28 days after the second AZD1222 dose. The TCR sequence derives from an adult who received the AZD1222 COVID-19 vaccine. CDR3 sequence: CSVWDRGRGGSYEQYF. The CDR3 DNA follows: TGCAGCGTTTGGGACAGGGGGCGCGGGGGCTCCTACGAGCAGTACTTC.